The next 9 T cell receptor beta chains were all read from a single sample in a study of T cell changes during pregnancy in multiple sclerosis. Data came from immunoSEQ multiplex PCR; TCRdb stores just in-frame clones and leaves some out. This table has almost 35,000 clones, less than 95% appearing once. Sequenced material: CD8+ T cells from peripheral blood mononuclear cells, taken before pregnancy. The origin of the receptors is a female donor with multiple sclerosis, enrolled in a pregnancy study.

The J gene is TRBJ2-7, the V gene TRBV27, with TRBD1 matching over 8 bases. Trimming removed 2 bases from V and 3 bases from J; junction bases left unmatched: 6. CDR1 and CDR2 from the germline V gene are MNHEY and SMNVEV (reference sequence). The CDR3 is 15 residues long. The CDR3 loop is CASSLSAGGSYEQYF. CDR3 nucleotides: TGTGCCAGCAGTTTAAGCGCAGGGGGCAGCTACGAGCAGTACTTC.

V usage is TRBV6-1 and J usage is TRBJ1-1; no clear D. The CDR3 is 13 amino acids. The germline V and J ends were trimmed by 6 bases and 4 bases, with 12 bases remaining between them. Looked up from germline, CDR1 is MNHNS and CDR2 is SASEGT. CDR3 residues: CASSGVMGTEAFF. In DNA form, the CDR3 reads TGTGCCAGCAGCGGGGTAATGGGCACTGAAGCTTTCTTT.

The V call is TRBV7-9, the J call TRBJ1-1; TRBD1 matches 10 bases. V lost 9 bases, J lost 6 bases, and 7 bases stayed unmatched. This CDR3 has 13 residues. Per the germline V gene, CDR1 is SEHNR and CDR2 is FQNEAQ (reference sequence). Written as DNA, the CDR3 is TGTGCCAGTCTTCCGGGACAGGGGTCTGAAGCTTTCTTT. Translating it yields CASLPGQGSEAFF.

The CDR3 nucleotides are TGTGCCATCAGTGATGTGAGCGGCTACACCTTC. It codes for CAISDVSGYTF. The chain links TRBV10-3 to TRBJ1-2; D is ambiguous. With 3 bases removed from V and 8 bases from J, the gap between germline ends came to 7 bases. The CDR3 runs 11 residues. Germline lookup yields CDR1 ENHRY and CDR2 SYGVKD.

The chain uses TRBV19 and TRBJ2-1, with unresolved D. From germline, CDR1 is LNHDA and CDR2 SQIVND (reference sequence). There are 15 residues in the CDR3. Trimming shortened V by 8 bases and J by 2 bases, and 16 bases separated the two germline ends. CDR3 amino acids: CASADLPVAYNEQFF. The CDR3, as DNA: TGTGCCAGTGCTGACTTACCGGTAGCCTACAATGAGCAGTTCTTC.

The gene calls are TRBV4-3 and TRBJ2-5; D possibly corresponds to TRBD2 (6 bases). The CDR3 is 16 amino acids. Germline CDR1 reads LGHNA; CDR2 reads YSLEER. The ends were cut back, 0 bases at V and 1 base at J, with 12 bases in the middle. DNA of the CDR3: TGCGCCAGCAGCCAAGAAGGAGGGCCAGTCCAAGAGACCCAGTACTTC. Amino acid sequence: CASSQEGGPVQETQYF.

V is TRBV7-9 and J is TRBJ1-5, with D unresolved. Trimming removed 8 bases at V and 0 bases at J, with 14 bases between. This CDR3 comprises 15 residues. In germline, CDR1 is SEHNR, CDR2 FQNEAQ (reference sequence). The CDR3 sequence: CASSGTEYSNQPQHF. The CDR3 nucleotides are TGTGCCAGCTCGGGAACAGAGTATAGCAATCAGCCCCAGCATTTT.

The chain has TRBV19 and TRBJ1-2, with TRBD1 identical over 7 bases. Germline loops: CDR1 LNHDA, CDR2 SQIVND (reference sequence). V lost 6 bases, J lost 12 bases, and 10 bases stayed unmatched. The CDR3 is 12 residues long. CDR3 residues: CASSNRQGEDTF. The DNA of the CDR3 is TGTGCCAGTAGCAATAGACAGGGAGAGGACACCTTC.

This rearrangement joins TRBV6-6 to TRBJ1-2; TRBD1 aligns across 9 bases. In germline, CDR1 is MNHNY, CDR2 SVGAGI (reference sequence). The CDR3 has 15 amino acids. V trimming: 6 bases; J trimming: 0 bases; junction bases outside the gene matches: 5. The CDR3 region is CASRQGASPNYGYTF. As DNA, the CDR3 is TGTGCCAGCAGACAGGGGGCTTCCCCTAACTATGGCTACACCTTC.